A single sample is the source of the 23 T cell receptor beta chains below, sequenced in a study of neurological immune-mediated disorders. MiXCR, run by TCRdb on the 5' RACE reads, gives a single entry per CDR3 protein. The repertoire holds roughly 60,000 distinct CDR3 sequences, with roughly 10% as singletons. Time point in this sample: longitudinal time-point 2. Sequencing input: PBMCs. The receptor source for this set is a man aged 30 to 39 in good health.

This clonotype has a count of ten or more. This CDR3 is CASSYSENGQPQHF. The DNA of the CDR3 is TGTGCCAGCAGTTACTCCGAAAATGGGCAGCCCCAGCATTTT. V gene TRBV6-5 combines with J gene TRBJ1-5, with D unclear. The ends were cut back, 0 bases at V and 7 bases at J, with 10 bases in the middle. The length of the CDR3 is 14 residues. Germline CDR1 is MNHEY and CDR2 is SVGAGI.

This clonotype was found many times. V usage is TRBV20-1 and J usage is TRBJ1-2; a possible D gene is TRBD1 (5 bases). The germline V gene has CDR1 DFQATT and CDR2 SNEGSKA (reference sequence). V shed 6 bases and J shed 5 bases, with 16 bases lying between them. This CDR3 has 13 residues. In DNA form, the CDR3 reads TGCAGTGCCTCGGAAGGGGTAGGGTATGGCTACACCTTC. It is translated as CSASEGVGYGYTF.

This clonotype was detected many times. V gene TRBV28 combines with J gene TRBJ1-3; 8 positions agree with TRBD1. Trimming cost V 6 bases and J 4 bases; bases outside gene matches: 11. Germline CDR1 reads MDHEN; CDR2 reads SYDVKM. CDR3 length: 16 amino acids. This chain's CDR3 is CASRDQGAVDGNTIYF. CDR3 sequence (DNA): TGTGCCAGCAGAGACCAGGGGGCGGTGGACGGAAACACCATATATTTT.

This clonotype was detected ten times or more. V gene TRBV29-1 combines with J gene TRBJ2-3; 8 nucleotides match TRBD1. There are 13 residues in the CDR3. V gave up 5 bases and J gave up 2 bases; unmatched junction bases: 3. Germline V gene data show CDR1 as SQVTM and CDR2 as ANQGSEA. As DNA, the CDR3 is TGCAGCGTTAAACAGGGGGTCACAGATACGCAGTATTTT. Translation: CSVKQGVTDTQYF.

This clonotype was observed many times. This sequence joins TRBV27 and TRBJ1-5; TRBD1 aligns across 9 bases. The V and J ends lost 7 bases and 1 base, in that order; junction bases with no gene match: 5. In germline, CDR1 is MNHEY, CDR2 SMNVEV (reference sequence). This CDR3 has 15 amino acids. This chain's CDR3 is CASITGGVSNQPQHF. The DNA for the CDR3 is TGTGCCAGCATAACAGGGGGCGTAAGCAATCAGCCCCAGCATTTT.

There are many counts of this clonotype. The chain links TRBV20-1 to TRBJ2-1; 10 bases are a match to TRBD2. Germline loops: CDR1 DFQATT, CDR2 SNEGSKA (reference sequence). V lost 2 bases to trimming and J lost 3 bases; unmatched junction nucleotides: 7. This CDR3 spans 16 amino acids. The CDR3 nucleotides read TGCAGTGCTAGAAAAAGCGGGAGGGTCAACTACAATGAGCAGTTCTTC. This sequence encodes CSARKSGRVNYNEQFF.

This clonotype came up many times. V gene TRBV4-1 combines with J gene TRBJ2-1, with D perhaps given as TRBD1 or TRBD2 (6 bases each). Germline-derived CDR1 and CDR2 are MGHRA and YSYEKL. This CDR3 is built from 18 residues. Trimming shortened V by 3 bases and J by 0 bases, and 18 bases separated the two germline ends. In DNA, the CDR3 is TGCGCCAGCAGCCAGGGGGGCAAGCGAGTGAGCTCCTACAATGAGCAGTTCTTC. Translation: CASSQGGKRVSSYNEQFF.

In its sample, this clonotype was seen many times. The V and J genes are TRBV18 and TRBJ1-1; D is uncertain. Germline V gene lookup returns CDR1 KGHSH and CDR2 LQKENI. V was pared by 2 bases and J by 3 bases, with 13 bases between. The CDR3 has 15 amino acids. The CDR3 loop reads CASSPSFRGDTEAFF. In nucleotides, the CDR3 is TGTGCCAGCTCACCATCTTTTCGAGGCGACACTGAAGCTTTCTTT.

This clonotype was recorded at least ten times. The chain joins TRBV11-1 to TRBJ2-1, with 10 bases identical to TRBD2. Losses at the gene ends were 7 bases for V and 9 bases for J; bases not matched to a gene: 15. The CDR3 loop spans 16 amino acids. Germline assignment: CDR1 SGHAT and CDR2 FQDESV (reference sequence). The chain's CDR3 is CASTEIAGGFGGEQFF. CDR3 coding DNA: TGTGCCAGCACCGAAATAGCGGGAGGATTTGGCGGTGAGCAGTTCTTC.

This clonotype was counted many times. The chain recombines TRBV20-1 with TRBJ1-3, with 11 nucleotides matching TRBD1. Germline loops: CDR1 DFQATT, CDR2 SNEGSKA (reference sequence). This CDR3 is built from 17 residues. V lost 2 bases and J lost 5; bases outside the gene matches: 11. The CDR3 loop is CSARRAGQGALRNTIYF. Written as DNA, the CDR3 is TGCAGTGCTAGACGGGCCGGACAGGGGGCCTTAAGAAACACCATATATTTT.

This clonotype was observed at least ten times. The CDR3 region is CASSSWTGTHYEQYF. In DNA form, the CDR3 reads TGTGCCAGCAGTTCTTGGACAGGGACACACTACGAGCAGTACTTC. The chain couples TRBV28 to TRBJ2-7, with 8 bases lining up with TRBD1. Losses at the gene ends were 4 bases for V and 3 bases for J; bases not matched to a gene: 8. Germline V gives CDR1 MDHEN, CDR2 SYDVKM. This CDR3 is built from 15 residues.

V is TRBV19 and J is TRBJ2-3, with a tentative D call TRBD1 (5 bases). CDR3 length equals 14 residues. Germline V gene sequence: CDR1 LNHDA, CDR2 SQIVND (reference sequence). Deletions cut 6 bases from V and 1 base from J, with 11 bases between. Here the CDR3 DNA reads TGTGCCAGTAGGACAGACAGAGGCACAGATACGCAGTATTTT. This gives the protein CASRTDRGTDTQYF.

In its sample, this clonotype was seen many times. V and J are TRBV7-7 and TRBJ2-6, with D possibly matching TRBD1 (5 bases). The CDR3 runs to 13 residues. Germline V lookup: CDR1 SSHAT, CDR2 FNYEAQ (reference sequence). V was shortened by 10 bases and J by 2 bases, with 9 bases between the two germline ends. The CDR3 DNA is TGTGCCACCATAGGGGCTGGGGCCAACGTCCTGACTTTC. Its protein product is CATIGAGANVLTF.

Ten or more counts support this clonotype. The CDR3 loop reads CASSSPRDRGRDTQYF. The CDR3 DNA reads TGTGCCAGCAGCTCCCCCCGAGACAGGGGGCGAGATACGCAGTATTTT. The rearrangement joins TRBV3-1 to TRBJ2-3; TRBD1 matches 10 bases. CDR3 length equals 16 residues. Germline V gives CDR1 LGHDT, CDR2 YNNKEL (reference sequence). With 5 bases clipped from V and 5 bases from J, the junction kept 10 bases outside the gene matches.

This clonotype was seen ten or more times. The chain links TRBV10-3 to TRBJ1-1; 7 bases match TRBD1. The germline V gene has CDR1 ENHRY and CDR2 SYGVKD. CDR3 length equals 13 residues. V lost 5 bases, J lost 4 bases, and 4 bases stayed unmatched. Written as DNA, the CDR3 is TGTGCCATCAGTTTTCAGGGGGTCACTGAAGCTTTCTTT. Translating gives CAISFQGVTEAFF.

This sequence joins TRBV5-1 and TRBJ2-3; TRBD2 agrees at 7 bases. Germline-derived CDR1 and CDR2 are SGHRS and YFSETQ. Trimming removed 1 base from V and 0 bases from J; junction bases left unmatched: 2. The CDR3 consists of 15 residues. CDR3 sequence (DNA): TGCGCCAGCAGCTTGACTAGCGTTAGCACAGATACGCAGTATTTT. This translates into CASSLTSVSTDTQYF.

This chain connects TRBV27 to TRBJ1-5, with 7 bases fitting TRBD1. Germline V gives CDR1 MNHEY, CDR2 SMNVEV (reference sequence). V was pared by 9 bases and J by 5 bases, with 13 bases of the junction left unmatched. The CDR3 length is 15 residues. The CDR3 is CARGQSGPMDQPQHF. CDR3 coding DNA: TGTGCCAGGGGACAGTCAGGACCAATGGATCAGCCCCAGCATTTT.

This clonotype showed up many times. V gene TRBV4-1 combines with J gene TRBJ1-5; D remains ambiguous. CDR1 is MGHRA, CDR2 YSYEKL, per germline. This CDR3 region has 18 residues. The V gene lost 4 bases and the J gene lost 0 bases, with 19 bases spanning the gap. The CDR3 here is CASSLLAEDGYSNQPQHF. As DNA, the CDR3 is TGCGCCAGCAGCCTATTAGCCGAGGACGGCTATAGCAATCAGCCCCAGCATTTT.

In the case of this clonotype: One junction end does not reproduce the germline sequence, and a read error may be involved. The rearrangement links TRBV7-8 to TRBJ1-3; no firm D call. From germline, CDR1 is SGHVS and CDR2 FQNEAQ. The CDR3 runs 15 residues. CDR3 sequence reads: CASSLAEFSGNTRYF. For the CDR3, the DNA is TGTGCCAGCAGCTTAGCGGAGTTCTCTGGAAACACCAGATATTTT.

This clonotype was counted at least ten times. The CDR3 DNA reads as TGCGCCAGCAGCCCCACGAATAATGAAAAACTGTTTTTT. Protein: CASSPTNNEKLFF. The chain couples TRBV5-1 to TRBJ1-4; D call uncertain. CDR1 is SGHRS and CDR2 is YFSETQ in the germline V gene. Between the trimmed V and J ends, which lost 4 bases and 4 bases, there was a span of 8 bases. The CDR3 loop spans 13 amino acids.

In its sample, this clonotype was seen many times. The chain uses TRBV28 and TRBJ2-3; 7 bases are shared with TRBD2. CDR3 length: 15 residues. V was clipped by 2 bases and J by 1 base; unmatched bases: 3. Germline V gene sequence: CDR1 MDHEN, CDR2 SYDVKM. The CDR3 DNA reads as TGTGCCAGCAGTTTACCCCTAGCGGGCACAGATACGCAGTATTTT. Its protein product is CASSLPLAGTDTQYF.

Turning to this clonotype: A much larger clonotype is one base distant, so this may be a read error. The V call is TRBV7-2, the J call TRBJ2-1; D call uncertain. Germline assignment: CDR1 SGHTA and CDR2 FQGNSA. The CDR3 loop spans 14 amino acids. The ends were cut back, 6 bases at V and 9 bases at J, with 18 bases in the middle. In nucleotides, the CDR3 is TGTGCCAGCAGATATTTCGACTGTCAGGCTGAGCAGTTCTTC. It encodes CASRYFDCQAEQFF.

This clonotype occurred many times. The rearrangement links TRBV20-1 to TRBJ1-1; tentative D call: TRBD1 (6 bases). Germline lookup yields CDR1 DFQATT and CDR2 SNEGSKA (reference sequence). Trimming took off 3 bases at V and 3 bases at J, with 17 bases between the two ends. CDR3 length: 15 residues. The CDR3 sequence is CSARLVRGFYTEAFF. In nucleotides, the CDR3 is TGCAGTGCTAGGCTAGTCAGGGGCTTCTACACTGAAGCTTTCTTT.